Only a few counts were recorded for the clone carrying this T cell receptor beta chain. This specimen includes other DNA sequences encoding the same CDR3. The table came from immunoSEQ multiplex PCR; TCRdb's copy has only in-frame clones and leaves some out. The sample shows over a million clones, approximately 70% of them seen only once. This specimen belongs to a study of shared clonotypes between healthy human individuals. Trimming took 6 bases from V and 2 from J, leaving 1 base between them. Germline V gene data show CDR1 as SNHLY and CDR2 as FYNNEI. The CDR3 runs to 10 residues. What was sequenced was memory CD4+ T cells sorted from blood. As to subset: CD45RA-negative fraction. The receptor was derived from a young man in good health. J is TRBJ2-5 and V is TRBV2; D is ambiguous. In DNA, the CDR3 is TGTGCCAGCAGGCAAGAGACCCAGTACTTC. As protein: CASRQETQYF.